This T cell receptor beta chain appears in the sequencing data of a study of CD4+ T cells in melanoma (dated 2022 in TCRdb). The study in broad terms: The study examined neoantigen-specific CD4+ T cells in human melanoma.

A remark on this clone: Its antigen specificity is not known. Within one base of it there is no much larger clone, and no base qualities were kept. Other DNA sequences from this sample encode an identical CDR3 as well.

The donors were melanoma patients. The method was the immunoSEQ multiplex PCR assay. Held by TCRdb, this immuneACCESS table contains in-frame sequences only and omits some clones. Under half of the omission traces to an unresolved V gene where checked; the cause of the rest is unknown. The sample has more than 110,000 clones on record, about nine tenths of them singletons. 1.5% of the sample comes from the top ten. V is cut by 6 bases and J by 1 base, and the space between the germline ends is 7 bases. From the germline V gene (reference sequence), CDR1 is SEHNR and CDR2 is FQNEAQ. Including cysteine and phenylalanine, the CDR3 has 13 amino acids. Kept here is only the CDR3 DNA, which spans 39 bases and is read in frame from base 1. The full study reports these points: Neoantigen-specific CD4+ T cells in melanoma were reported to have a range of differentiation states. Neoantigen-specific CD4+ T cells were reported to be correlated with the function of CD8+ T cells, macrophages and B cells.

This TCR was sampled from a human donor with melanoma. The chain couples TRBV7-9 to TRBJ2-1; the D gene remains uncertain. The nucleotide sequence is given as TGTGCCAGCAGAGCGTCTTCCTACAATGAGCAGTTCTTC. This codes for CASRASSYNEQFF.